What follows describes a single T cell receptor beta chain. A read error may produce the germline difference seen at one junction end. The germline gives CDR1 MNHEY, CDR2 SVGAGI. The CDR3 is 16 residues long. The data derive from a study of T cells in Graves' hyperthyroidism and ophthalmopathy. There were TCR beta CDR3 regions amplified from RNA transcripts. HTBI primers were employed in a first-round RT-PCR of the TCR CDR3. One entry per CDR3 protein results from TCRdb running MiXCR on the multiplex PCR reads. The sample records roughly 840,000 distinct CDR3 sequences, 35% to 40% being singletons. The sequence came from a young man with Graves' hyperthyroidism. The V gene is TRBV6-5, the J gene TRBJ2-5, with TRBD2 identical over 8 bases. The sample consisted of blood. CDR3 nucleotides: TGTGCCATCAGTTACGGGCGGGGGGCCCCCCAAGAGACCCAGTACTTC. Its translation is CAISYGRGAPQETQYF.